Shown below are 23 T cell receptor beta chains from a single sample sequenced in a study of cytomegalovirus exposure and HLA in healthy donors. 60 Vbeta and 13 Jbeta primers were used in PCR. The protocol was immunoSEQ multiplex PCR, while the TCRdb copy is restricted to in-frame clones and leaves out a portion. The sample lists about 90,000 clones, over 60% seen once, with 4.5% to 5.5% in the top ten. Sequenced sample: PBMCs. The receptors originated from a woman aged 40 to 50 in good health and CMV-seropositive.

With regard to this clone: Only one base separates this from a far larger clonotype, so it likely reflects a read error. This chain joins TRBV15 and TRBJ2-7; 9 bases agree with TRBD2. Germline lookup yields CDR1 LNHNV and CDR2 YYDKDF (reference sequence). J gave up 6 bases and V 5 bases, and 8 bases lay outside the gene matches. The length of the CDR3 is 14 residues. The CDR3 DNA reads TGTGCCACCAGCGCTGGGACTAGCACCCTCGAGCAGTACTTC. This gives the protein CATSAGTSTLEQYF.

The count of this clone is one. The chain links TRBV11-1 to TRBJ2-2; 12 positions agree with TRBD1. This CDR3 has 16 residues. The germline V gene has CDR1 SGHAT and CDR2 FQDESV (reference sequence). V trimming: 4 bases; J trimming: 4 bases; junction bases outside the gene matches: 4. CDR3 residues: CASSSGQGAFTGELFF. CDR3 sequence (DNA): TGTGCCAGCAGCTCGGGACAGGGGGCTTTCACCGGGGAGCTGTTTTTT.

The V and J genes are TRBV30 and TRBJ2-7, with a weak D call TRBD2 (5 bases). CDR1 and CDR2 from the germline V gene are GTSNPN and SVGIG (reference sequence). The CDR3 is made up of 13 amino acids. V lost 2 bases and J 1 base, leaving 9 bases between the germline ends. CDR3 coding DNA: TGTGCCTGGAGTCTGCAGCGGTCCTACGAGCAGTACTTC. Residues: CAWSLQRSYEQYF.

The V and J genes are TRBV7-9 and TRBJ2-1; weak D call: TRBD1 (5 bases). The V gene lost 1 base and the J gene lost 7 bases, with 11 bases spanning the gap. CDR1 is SEHNR and CDR2 is FQNEAQ in the germline V gene (reference sequence). There are 14 residues in the CDR3. The CDR3 region has the DNA TGTGCCAGCAGCTTAGGGGGCAGCTCTAATGAGCAGTTCTTC. Protein: CASSLGGSSNEQFF.

This clone was seen a single time. The J gene is TRBJ2-7, the V gene TRBV15, with 12 nucleotides matching TRBD1. CDR1 LNHNV and CDR2 YYDKDF come from the germline V gene (reference sequence). The V segment lost 6 bases and the J segment 7 bases; nucleotides outside the gene matches: 7. The CDR3 runs to 14 residues. The CDR3 DNA reads as TGTGCCACCAGTACGGGACAGGGGGCGCGGGAGCAGTACTTC. It translates to CATSTGQGAREQYF.

The chain employs TRBV5-1 and TRBJ2-5, with TRBD2 matching over 8 bases. Unmatched junction bases numbered 5, after V lost 0 bases and J lost 1 base. Per germline, CDR1 SGHRS and CDR2 YFSETQ. The CDR3 runs 16 residues. CDR3 DNA sequence: TGCGCCAGCAGCTTGGACGGCGGGGGGTCCCAAGAGACCCAGTACTTC. Protein: CASSLDGGGSQETQYF.

This clone was seen a handful of times. This chain joins TRBV2 and TRBJ1-1, with TRBD1 matching over 10 bases. Germline V lookup: CDR1 SNHLY, CDR2 FYNNEI. The CDR3 is 13 residues long. V lost 6 bases, J lost 7 bases, and 5 bases stayed unmatched. The CDR3 nucleotides are TGTGCCAGCAGGGACAGGGGGGCTGTTGAAGCTTTCTTT. Protein product: CASRDRGAVEAFF.

This chain uses TRBV7-8 with TRBJ2-3, with 11 nucleotides matching TRBD2. The germline gives CDR1 SGHVS, CDR2 FQNEAQ. Trimming at V came to 0 bases and at J to 6 bases, leaving 5 bases not matched to a gene. The CDR3 is 16 amino acids. As DNA, the CDR3 is TGTGCCAGCAGCTTAGCCGCTAGCGGGAGGTCGGATACGCAGTATTTT. Residues: CASSLAASGRSDTQYF.

In its sample, this clone was seen a few times. The rearrangement links TRBV4-1 to TRBJ1-2; TRBD1 agrees at 8 bases. The trim removed 4 bases at V and 4 bases at J, leaving 8 bases unmatched. Germline V gene sequence: CDR1 MGHRA, CDR2 YSYEKL. The CDR3 runs to 15 residues. DNA of the CDR3: TGCGCCAGCAGCCCTTCAGGGGGCAGCCCCTATGGCTACACCTTC. It codes for CASSPSGGSPYGYTF.

This rearrangement joins TRBV11-2 to TRBJ2-2; 14 positions match TRBD2. This CDR3 region has 16 residues. The germline gives CDR1 SGHAT, CDR2 FQNNGV. With 3 bases clipped from V and 8 bases from J, the junction kept 5 bases outside the gene matches. CDR3 nucleotides: TGTGCCAGCAGCTTCAGTGGGACTAGCGGGAGTGGGGAGCTGTTTTTT. This sequence encodes CASSFSGTSGSGELFF. The entire variable domain, with the rest obtained from reference TRBV11-2 and TRBJ2-2, is as follows: EAGVAQSPRYKIIEKRQSVAFWCNPISGHATLYWYQQILGQGPKLLIQFQNNGVVDDSQLPKDRFSAERLKGVDSTLKIQPAKLEDSAVYLCASSFSGTSGSGELFFGEGSRLTVL.

The chain carries TRBV15 and TRBJ1-1; D might be TRBD1 (5 bases). Germline CDR1 LNHNV, CDR2 YYDKDF (reference sequence). V was shortened by 0 bases and J by 4 bases, with 9 bases between the two germline ends. This CDR3 has 14 residues. The CDR3 DNA reads as TGTGCCACCAGCAGAGATGGGGCTCTCACTGAAGCTTTCTTT. The encoded protein is CATSRDGALTEAFF.

The rearrangement joins TRBV28 to TRBJ2-3; 11 bases fit TRBD1. With 6 bases clipped from V and 4 bases from J, the junction kept 9 bases outside the gene matches. Germline V CDR1 and CDR2: MDHEN, SYDVKM. The CDR3 spans 16 residues. The CDR3 DNA follows: TGTGCCAGCAGGGGATCGCCGGGACAGGGGGCAGATACGCAGTATTTT. This encodes CASRGSPGQGADTQYF.

This chain uses TRBV9 with TRBJ2-3; D gene uncertain. The V end was cut by 0 bases, the J end by 4 bases, with 6 bases between. CDR3 length: 13 residues. Germline loops: CDR1 SGDLS, CDR2 YYNGEE. The CDR3 is CASSVVAADTQYF. As DNA, the CDR3 is TGTGCCAGCAGCGTAGTGGCTGCAGATACGCAGTATTTT.

This clone has a single count. The CDR3 nucleotides read TGTGCCAGCAGCCACTGGGGCGGACCCGCGGCGGAGACCCAGTACTTC. It translates to CASSHWGGPAAETQYF. The chain recombines TRBV14 with TRBJ2-5; a possible D gene is TRBD1 (5 bases). CDR1 is SGHDN and CDR2 is FVKESK in the germline V gene. The CDR3 loop spans 16 amino acids. V was trimmed by 3 bases and J by 5 bases, leaving 19 bases between them.

This clone was seen once. A read error may produce the germline difference seen at one junction end. The chain joins TRBV29-1 to TRBJ2-3, with D perhaps TRBD2 (5 bases). The CDR3 has 11 residues. Per germline, CDR1 SQVTM and CDR2 ANQGSEA. CDR3 sequence: CSGETARGLNF. The CDR3 nucleotides read TGCAGCGGGGAGACCGCCAGAGGCTTGAATTTT.

In DNA form, the CDR3 reads TGTGCCAGCAGTCCCCGGGCAGGGGGTGAATCCGAGCAGTACTTC. Its translation: CASSPRAGGESEQYF. The rearrangement joins TRBV6-5 to TRBJ2-5; 7 nucleotides align to TRBD1. The end of the DNA fits TRBJ2-7 better, so the J call may be wrong. CDR1 is MNHEY and CDR2 is SVGAGI in the germline V gene. The CDR3 runs 15 residues.

The chain uses TRBV7-6 and TRBJ1-5, with TRBD1 matching 10 bases. This CDR3 contains 16 residues. V trimming: 1 base; J trimming: 6 bases; junction bases outside the gene matches: 6. Germline-derived CDR1 and CDR2 are SGHVS and FNYEAQ. CDR3 nucleotides: TGTGCCAGCAGCTTAGGGGACAGGGGATGGGGTCAGCCCCAGCATTTT. This translates into CASSLGDRGWGQPQHF.

The chain has TRBV6-1 and TRBJ1-5; a weak D match, TRBD1 (6 bases). The germline V and J ends were trimmed by 0 bases and 4 bases, with 19 bases remaining between them. The germline V gene encodes CDR1 MNHNS and CDR2 SASEGT. The CDR3 is made up of 18 amino acids. The CDR3 DNA sequence: TGTGCCAGCAGTGAAGCTCCTGCAGTGTGGGGGCCGAATCAGCCCCAGCATTTT. Its protein product is CASSEAPAVWGPNQPQHF.

The chain uses TRBV5-1 and TRBJ2-2, with D perhaps TRBD1 (6 bases). Germline values: CDR1 SGHRS, CDR2 YFSETQ. CDR3 length equals 16 residues. V lost 1 base and J lost 3, with 13 bases in between. This chain's CDR3 is CASSLSGAPDTGELFF. The CDR3 coding sequence is TGCGCCAGCAGCTTGTCAGGGGCGCCGGACACCGGGGAGCTGTTTTTT.

This clone was observed at least ten times. The chain has TRBV2 and TRBJ1-1, with D tentatively TRBD1 (5 bases). Germline assignment: CDR1 SNHLY and CDR2 FYNNEI. V lost 6 bases, J lost 1 base, and 12 bases lay in between. The CDR3 loop spans 14 amino acids. The CDR3 region is CASRTQGGNTEAFF. CDR3 sequence (DNA): TGTGCCAGCAGAACCCAGGGCGGGAACACTGAAGCTTTCTTT.

This clone was recorded once. J is TRBJ2-2 and V is TRBV29-1; 9 bases line up with TRBD1. Germline assignment: CDR1 SQVTM and CDR2 ANQGSEA. This CDR3 contains 14 residues. J was trimmed by 4 bases and V by 5 bases; bases with no gene match: 5. The CDR3 is CSVRTGVSTGELFF. CDR3 in DNA: TGCAGCGTTAGGACAGGGGTGAGCACCGGGGAGCTGTTTTTT.

V usage is TRBV7-9 and J usage is TRBJ2-1, with TRBD2 identical over 9 bases. Germline V CDR1 and CDR2: SEHNR, FQNEAQ (reference sequence). The V gene end was trimmed by 5 bases and the J gene end by 7 bases; junction bases not matched to a gene: 21. CDR3 size: 19 residues. CDR3 nucleotides: TGTGCCAGCAGCATGTCACTGCGTAGCGGGAGATTCAGTAGGAATGAGCAGTTCTTC. This gives the protein CASSMSLRSGRFSRNEQFF.

The chain links TRBV19 to TRBJ1-4; perhaps TRBD1 as D (5 bases). The germline gives CDR1 LNHDA, CDR2 SQIVND (reference sequence). The CDR3 runs to 14 residues. V lost 3 bases and J lost 7, with 12 bases in between. CDR3 in DNA: TGTGCCAGTAGTATGGGGGGAGGAGGTGAAAAACTGTTTTTT. Protein product: CASSMGGGGEKLFF.